The 9 T cell receptor beta chains listed next were all sequenced from one sample in a study of post-analysis software for immune sequencing data. Points from the study as a whole: Compared with controls, patients had more of 4 to 6 TRBV segments, including TRBV5-6, TRBV5-1 and TRBV20-1.

TCR beta cDNA libraries included unique molecular identifiers. One entry per CDR3 protein, called by TCRdb with MiXCR from the PCR reads. The sample includes over 150,000 distinct CDR3 sequences, about 29% of them seen just once. No cognate antigen is known for these TCRs. The sample was blood. All receptors come from a girl aged 10-17 years with multiple sclerosis.

The J gene is TRBJ2-2, the V gene TRBV28; D gene uncertain. Per germline, CDR1 MDHEN and CDR2 SYDVKM. V gave up 4 bases and J gave up 5 bases, with 5 bases separating them. This CDR3 comprises 12 residues. DNA for the CDR3: TGTGCCAGCAGTTCATGGACCGGGGAGCTGTTTTTT. Translating it yields CASSSWTGELFF.

This clonotype was picked up a small number of times. This chain connects TRBV12-3 or TRBV12-4 to TRBJ2-1; TRBD2 might be the D (7 bases). The CDR3 contains 12 residues. Trimming stripped 5 bases from V and 15 bases from J, with 17 bases between. The CDR3 DNA follows: TGTGCCAGCAGTCCCCCTCGGGGGGCCGGGTTCTTC. Translating it yields CASSPPRGAGFF.

Many counts were recorded for this clonotype. The chain recombines TRBV10-3 with TRBJ2-5; the D is unclear. V was clipped by 0 bases and J by 3 bases, with 8 bases between them. Germline values: CDR1 ENHRY, CDR2 SYGVKD. The CDR3 covers 14 residues. The CDR3: CAISESLMKETQYF. Here the CDR3 DNA reads TGTGCCATCAGTGAGTCATTAATGAAAGAGACCCAGTACTTC.

This clonotype was detected ten times or more. This chain links TRBV10-1 with TRBJ2-1; 8 nucleotides match TRBD2. From germline, CDR1 is WNHNN and CDR2 SYGVQD (reference sequence). V dropped 0 bases and J dropped 0; count of bases not matched to a gene: 10. The CDR3 is made up of 19 amino acids. The DNA of the CDR3 is TGCGCCAGCAGTGAGTCCGTGGGAGCGGGAGCGGGCTCCTACAATGAGCAGTTCTTC. Translating gives CASSESVGAGAGSYNEQFF.

J is TRBJ1-2 and V is TRBV24-1; tentative D call: TRBD1 (5 bases). This CDR3 has 12 amino acids. V lost 1 base, J lost 13 bases, and 12 bases lay in between. Germline V gives CDR1 KGHDR, CDR2 SFDVKD. The CDR3 nucleotides read TGTGCCACCAGTGATTTTGGGGAGGGGCCCACCTTC. This sequence encodes CATSDFGEGPTF.

The chain combines TRBV20-1 with TRBJ2-3, with D perhaps matching TRBD1 (5 bases). V dropped 6 bases and J dropped 0 bases, with 16 bases sitting between them. CDR1 and CDR2 from the germline V gene are DFQATT and SNEGSKA (reference sequence). This CDR3 spans 15 amino acids. CDR3 sequence reads: CSAAPPQGSTDTQYF. Here the CDR3 DNA reads TGCAGTGCAGCTCCCCCGCAGGGTAGCACAGATACGCAGTATTTT.

This clonotype was seen repeatedly, ten times or more. This sequence joins TRBV20-1 and TRBJ1-2; 7 bases are a match to TRBD1. Unmatched junction bases numbered 9, after V lost 4 bases and J lost 4 bases. Per the germline V gene, CDR1 is DFQATT and CDR2 is SNEGSKA (reference sequence). The CDR3 has 14 residues. The CDR3 is CSANPAGGSYGYTF. The CDR3 nucleotides read TGCAGTGCTAACCCGGCAGGGGGATCCTATGGCTACACCTTC.

Remarks on this clonotype: A much larger clonotype is one base distant, so this may be a read error. The CDR3 DNA sequence: TGTGCCAGCAGCGCTCCGGGACAGGAAAACATTCAGTACTTC. Amino acid sequence: CASSAPGQENIQYF. This rearrangement joins TRBV9 to TRBJ2-4, with 8 bases lining up with TRBD1. Germline V gene lookup returns CDR1 SGDLS and CDR2 YYNGEE. CDR3 length: 14 amino acids. The junction had 4 bases not matched to a gene; V was cut back by 3 bases and J by 5 bases.

This chain joins TRBV5-1 and TRBJ2-7, with D tentatively TRBD1 or TRBD2 (5 bases each). CDR3 length: 14 amino acids. Germline CDR1 is SGHRS and CDR2 is YFSETQ. V was shortened by 3 bases and J by 4 bases, with 14 bases between the two germline ends. This CDR3 is CASSSGDGSYEQYF. The CDR3 DNA reads as TGCGCCAGCAGCTCCGGGGACGGCTCTTACGAGCAGTACTTC.